This TCR beta chain came from a study of human T cells and chemical hapten exposure. Study in general: Patients, predominantly female, presented with alopecia areata, totalis or universalis. Small differences in pooled library volume mainly drove the variation in TCR yields per sample. Findings and limits, study-wide: The formation of large CDR3 similarity clusters by expanded TCRs significantly exceeded that of controls.

This CDR3 has 14 residues. Between the trimmed V and J ends, which lost 0 bases and 10 bases, there was a span of 10 bases. Germline V gives CDR1 SGHNT, CDR2 YENEEA. The time point here: patch test 3, about 24 weeks after DPC sensitization. Documented treatment: therapeutic diphenylcyclopropenone sensitization with weekly scalp DPC. Whole blood that had not been fractionated was the source of extracted total RNA. MiXCR was run by TCRdb on the RACE reads, yielding one entry per CDR3 protein. The table has roughly 100,000 distinct CDR3 sequences, 34% seen once; the top ten hold roughly 2.6%. As regards this clonotype: The antigen is unknown.

This material consisted of whole blood, taken in connection with sensitization to the hapten diphenylcyclopropenone (DPC). The V gene is TRBV11-3, the J gene TRBJ1-6; D remains unclear. This clonotype originated in a man aged 35 to 55 with alopecia areata. Some clones in this sample may be carry-over from other donors' samples. The CDR3 sequence: CASSLDGQASPLHF. CDR3 bases: TGTGCCAGCAGCTTAGACGGGCAGGCCTCACCCCTCCACTTT. Drawing the rest from reference TRBV11-3 and TRBJ1-6, the complete variable domain is EAGVVQSPRYKIIEKKQPVAFWCNPISGHNTLYWYLQNLGQGPELLIRYENEEAVDDSQLPKDRFSAERLKGVDSTLKIQPAELGDSAVYLCASSLDGQASPLHFGNGTRLTVT.